Following are 25 T cell receptor beta chains from one sample sequenced in a study of T cell responses to AZD1222 COVID-19 vaccine. Some clones are missing from TCRdb's copy, which holds only in-frame ones; the method was immunoSEQ multiplex PCR. The sample shows roughly 120,000 clones, 88% of them seen only once. The sample here was peripheral blood, taken on day 0 of AZD1222 vaccination. These receptors were collected from an adult in good health.

This clone was seen only once. The CDR3 loop reads CASSSSGVNTQYF. DNA for the CDR3: TGTGCCAGCAGCAGTTCGGGGGTCAATACGCAGTATTTT. The chain joins TRBV14 to TRBJ2-3; a weak D match, TRBD2 (6 bases). Germline CDR1 SGHDN, CDR2 FVKESK. The germline V and J ends were trimmed by 5 bases and 7 bases, with 13 bases remaining between them. This CDR3 spans 13 amino acids.

The rearrangement joins TRBV5-5 to TRBJ1-4, with D uncertain. CDR1 and CDR2 from the germline V gene are SGHKS and YYEKEE (reference sequence). The V gene lost 0 bases and the J gene lost 0 bases, with 6 bases spanning the gap. The CDR3 consists of 15 residues. For the CDR3, the DNA is TGTGCCAGCAGCTTGGGATATGCAACTAATGAAAAACTGTTTTTT. It specifies CASSLGYATNEKLFF.

The gene calls are TRBV12-1 and TRBJ2-7. TRBV12-1 represents a pseudogene. The CDR3 extends over 14 amino acids. The CDR3 DNA is TGTGCCAGCAGCCCGTGGTGGGGGGCGTACGAGCAGTACTTC. Translated: CASSPWWGAYEQYF.

This clone was found once. CDR3 DNA sequence: TGTGCCAGCAGTTTAACCGATGAGCAGTTCTTC. This codes for CASSLTDEQFF. This chain uses TRBV12-3 or TRBV12-4 with TRBJ2-1, with D unresolved. The length of the CDR3 is 11 residues. V was shortened by 2 bases and J by 8 bases, with 4 bases between the two germline ends.

V gene TRBV18 combines with J gene TRBJ1-5; D is possibly TRBD1 (6 bases). The CDR3 loop spans 13 amino acids. The germline CDR1 and CDR2 sequences are KGHSH and LQKENI. V lost 5 bases to trimming and J lost 7 bases, with 12 bases between them. CDR3 protein: CASSKQGNQPQHF. The DNA of the CDR3 is TGTGCCAGCTCAAAACAGGGAAACCAGCCCCAGCATTTT.

The gene calls are TRBV18 and TRBJ1-5, with TRBD1 identical over 9 bases. The CDR3 runs 15 residues. Germline CDR1 reads KGHSH; CDR2 reads LQKENI. Trimming at V came to 0 bases and at J to 10 bases, leaving 7 bases not matched to a gene. The CDR3 coding sequence is TGTGCCAGCTCACCACCGGGGACAGGGAACCAACCCCAGCATTTT. It specifies CASSPPGTGNQPQHF.

The chain couples TRBV7-8 to TRBJ2-5; the D gene could be TRBD1 or TRBD2 (5 bases each). In germline, CDR1 is SGHVS, CDR2 FQNEAQ. Between the trimmed V and J ends, which lost 1 base and 0 bases, there was a span of 12 bases. The CDR3 is 16 amino acids. The CDR3 region has the DNA TGTGCCAGCAGCTTAGGGAGGCAGGGTAACCAAGAGACCCAGTACTTC. Translating gives CASSLGRQGNQETQYF. Supplemented by reference TRBV7-8 and TRBJ2-5, the full variable domain reads GAGVSQSPRYKVAKRGQDVALRCDPISGHVSLFWYQQALGQGPEFLTYFQNEAQLDKSGLPSDRFFAERPEGSVSTLKIQRTQQEDSAVYLCASSLGRQGNQETQYFGPGTRLLVL.

This chain connects TRBV4-3 to TRBJ1-3, with 10 bases that match TRBD1. CDR3 length: 16 amino acids. V trimming: 0 bases; J trimming: 4 bases; junction bases outside the gene matches: 3. Germline values: CDR1 LGHNA, CDR2 YSLEER. CDR3 in DNA: TGCGCCAGCAGCCAAGAGGGACAGGGGTACGGAAACACCATATATTTT. Translating gives CASSQEGQGYGNTIYF.

This chain joins TRBV11-3 and TRBJ2-2, with TRBD1 as a possible D gene (6 bases). Deletions cut 5 bases from V and 1 base from J, with 8 bases between. The CDR3 runs to 14 residues. Per germline, CDR1 SGHNT and CDR2 YENEEA. This CDR3 is CASSLGQNTGELFF. In DNA form, the CDR3 reads TGTGCCAGCAGCCTGGGACAGAACACCGGGGAGCTGTTTTTT.

The chain joins TRBV29-1 to TRBJ2-1, with 8 bases that match TRBD1. J was trimmed by 5 bases and V by 2 bases; bases with no gene match: 8. The CDR3 runs to 15 residues. Per the germline V gene, CDR1 is SQVTM and CDR2 is ANQGSEA. For the CDR3, the DNA is TGCAGCGTTGAAATGCAACAGGGGGAACACAATGAGCAGTTCTTC. Protein: CSVEMQQGEHNEQFF.

The chain has TRBV4-3 and TRBJ2-3, with D tentatively TRBD2 (7 bases). The CDR3 contains 15 residues. Germline lookup yields CDR1 LGHNA and CDR2 YSLEER. Trimming took 4 bases from V and 6 from J, leaving 17 bases between them. The CDR3 region has the DNA TGCGCCAGCAGCCTCGTAGGGGGGGGCATCGATACGCAGTATTTT. Its translation: CASSLVGGGIDTQYF.

The chain carries TRBV9 and TRBJ2-5; 10 bases match TRBD2. Germline V gene lookup returns CDR1 SGDLS and CDR2 YYNGEE. The CDR3 is 16 residues long. V was pared by 4 bases and J by 3 bases, with 9 bases of the junction left unmatched. The DNA for the CDR3 is TGTGCCAGCAGCCCGGTACCCAGCGGGGGGGAAGAGACCCAGTACTTC. This codes for CASSPVPSGGEETQYF.

The rearrangement joins TRBV15 to TRBJ2-6; D possibly uses TRBD1 or TRBD2 (6 bases each). V was trimmed by 6 bases and J by 0 bases, leaving 15 bases between them. The CDR3 sequence is 17 residues long. In germline, CDR1 is LNHNV, CDR2 YYDKDF (reference sequence). DNA of the CDR3: TGTGCCACCAGAGGGTGGGGGGCCCTCTCTGGGGCCAACGTCCTGACTTTC. Residues: CATRGWGALSGANVLTF.

The gene calls are TRBV7-7 and TRBJ2-3, with 9 bases matching TRBD1. Germline V gene lookup returns CDR1 SSHAT and CDR2 FNYEAQ (reference sequence). With V trimmed by 3 bases and J by 2 bases, 3 bases remained unmatched. CDR3 length equals 15 residues. The CDR3 sequence: CASSLGTGITDTQYF. CDR3 nucleotides: TGTGCCAGCAGCTTGGGGACAGGGATCACAGATACGCAGTATTTT.

The gene calls are TRBV19 and TRBJ2-5, with a tentative D call TRBD2 (6 bases). Germline V CDR1 and CDR2: LNHDA, SQIVND (reference sequence). Trimming stripped 3 bases from V and 4 bases from J, with 9 bases between. The CDR3 contains 13 residues. CDR3 nucleotide sequence: TGTGCCAGTAGTATGAACGGGGGAGAGACCCAGTACTTC. It translates to CASSMNGGETQYF.

Regarding this clone: Other DNA variants within this sample encode the same CDR3. The chain links TRBV7-9 to TRBJ1-3; D is ambiguous. The V gene lost 1 base and the J gene lost 4 bases, with 5 bases spanning the gap. Germline V gives CDR1 SEHNR, CDR2 FQNEAQ (reference sequence). This CDR3 spans 13 amino acids. Written as DNA, the CDR3 is TGTGCCAGCAGCTTAGGCGAGGGAAACACCATATATTTT. Protein: CASSLGEGNTIYF.

This chain connects TRBV11-2 to TRBJ2-2; weak D call: TRBD1 (5 bases). The V and J ends lost 1 base and 0 bases respectively, with 12 bases between them. CDR1 and CDR2 from the germline V gene are SGHAT and FQNNGV. The CDR3 loop spans 17 amino acids. The CDR3 coding sequence is TGTGCCAGCAGCTTAGTGTTAGGACAATCGAACACCGGGGAGCTGTTTTTT. The encoded protein is CASSLVLGQSNTGELFF.

The genes are TRBV4-1 and TRBJ1-1; D remains ambiguous. CDR1 and CDR2 from the germline V gene are MGHRA and YSYEKL. The V gene lost 4 bases and the J gene lost 1 base, with 7 bases spanning the gap. The CDR3 extends over 13 amino acids. The CDR3 spells CASSRSGNTEAFF. The CDR3 bases are TGCGCCAGCAGCCGGTCGGGGAACACTGAAGCTTTCTTT.

The chain couples TRBV7-2 to TRBJ2-7; no clear D gene. The germline V and J ends were trimmed by 7 bases and 0 bases, with 19 bases remaining between them. Germline CDR1 reads SGHTA; CDR2 reads FQGNSA. The CDR3 length is 16 residues. CDR3 DNA sequence: TGTGCCAGCACCCCCCGGTGGAACCCCAACTCCTACGAGCAGTACTTC. Translating gives CASTPRWNPNSYEQYF.

The chain joins TRBV7-2 to TRBJ2-7, with a tentative D call TRBD2 (6 bases). CDR1 and CDR2 (germline): SGHTA, FQGNSA. Trimming took 5 bases from V and 2 from J, leaving 13 bases between them. The CDR3 length is 14 residues. The CDR3 loop is CASSIGTPPYEQYF. CDR3 in DNA: TGTGCCAGCAGCATCGGGACTCCCCCCTACGAGCAGTACTTC. The complete variable domain, with remaining parts taken from reference TRBV7-2 and TRBJ2-7, reads GAGVSQSPSNKVTEKGKDVELRCDPISGHTALYWYRQSLGQGLEFLIYFQGNSAPDKSGLPSDRFSAERTGGSVSTLTIQRTQQEDSAVYLCASSIGTPPYEQYFGPGTRLTVT.

The J gene is TRBJ2-5, the V gene TRBV9; TRBD2 aligns across 7 bases. J gave up 5 bases and V 3 bases, and 10 bases lay outside the gene matches. CDR3 length: 15 amino acids. The V gene's germline CDR1 is SGDLS and CDR2 YYNGEE. The CDR3 region has the DNA TGTGCCAGCAGCGCGACGGACTGGGGGGGGGAGACCCAGTACTTC. Residues: CASSATDWGGETQYF.

This clone came up a few times. The chain couples TRBV18 to TRBJ2-2, with a tentative D call TRBD1 (6 bases). Germline CDR1 is KGHSH and CDR2 is LQKENI. This CDR3 contains 17 residues. V was shortened by 4 bases and J by 0 bases, with 15 bases between the two germline ends. CDR3 sequence (DNA): TGTGCCAGCTCACGGGACACTGGACCCGCGAACACCGGGGAGCTGTTTTTT. It encodes CASSRDTGPANTGELFF.

J is TRBJ2-7 and V is TRBV4-2; TRBD1 aligns across 8 bases. Trimming cost V 4 bases and J 4 bases; bases outside gene matches: 6. This CDR3 region has 14 residues. Per germline, CDR1 LGHNA and CDR2 YNFKEQ. CDR3 in amino acids: CASSLWTGTYEQYF. The CDR3 nucleotides read TGTGCCAGCAGCCTTTGGACAGGGACGTACGAGCAGTACTTC.

This chain links TRBV5-6 with TRBJ2-5; 9 bases map to TRBD2. J was trimmed by 2 bases and V by 3 bases; bases with no gene match: 11. The CDR3 runs 17 residues. Germline V gives CDR1 SGHDT, CDR2 YYEEEE. The CDR3 region has the DNA TGTGCCAGCAGCTGGGGGGGACTAGCCGTCATTCAAGAGACCCAGTACTTC. Encoded protein: CASSWGGLAVIQETQYF.

The chain links TRBV7-8 to TRBJ2-5, with 8 bases identical to TRBD2. The CDR3 length is 15 residues. The germline V gene encodes CDR1 SGHVS and CDR2 FQNEAQ. Unmatched junction bases numbered 10, after V lost 3 bases and J lost 7 bases. The CDR3 loop is CASSFSGDDSATQYF. The CDR3 coding sequence is TGTGCCAGCAGCTTTAGCGGGGATGACTCGGCGACCCAGTACTTC.